Presented here are 21 T cell receptor beta chains from one specimen sequenced in a study of blood T cell repertoires in COVID-19. Libraries were prepared by immunoSEQ multiplex PCR; TCRdb keeps only in-frame clonotypes and omits some of them. The data contain approximately 79,000 clones, less than 90% of them singletons. Sequenced material: peripheral blood. These receptors were obtained from a man aged 50 to 59 with COVID-19, enrolled during active disease.

This clone is a singleton in its sample. CDR3 sequence reads: CSGGTPGLTEAFF. The DNA of the CDR3 is TGCAGCGGGGGGACACCAGGTCTCACTGAAGCTTTCTTT. The rearrangement uses TRBV29-1 and TRBJ1-1; D may be TRBD1 (6 bases). Deletions cut 7 bases from V and 4 bases from J, with 16 bases between. Germline lookup yields CDR1 SQVTM and CDR2 ANQGSEA. This CDR3 has 13 amino acids.

This clone was counted only a few times. The chain links TRBV6-5 to TRBJ1-6, with a tentative D call TRBD1 (5 bases). CDR3 length: 14 residues. V was trimmed by 5 bases and J by 14 bases, leaving 19 bases between them. Germline CDR1 MNHEY, CDR2 SVGAGI. This CDR3 is CASSLRDSDSTLHF. Written as DNA, the CDR3 is TGTGCCAGCAGTCTCCGGGACTCGGACTCCACCCTCCACTTT.

The CDR3 loop is CSVAPASPGTEAFF. The DNA for the CDR3 is TGCAGCGTCGCCCCGGCCTCACCGGGAACTGAAGCTTTCTTT. J is TRBJ1-1 and V is TRBV29-1; D is unclear. V was clipped by 6 bases and J by 5 bases, with 19 bases between them. Per germline, CDR1 SQVTM and CDR2 ANQGSEA. The CDR3 spans 14 residues.

The rearrangement joins TRBV4-2 to TRBJ2-7; 11 bases are a match to TRBD2. The germline CDR1 and CDR2 sequences are LGHNA and YNFKEQ. With 0 bases clipped from V and 2 bases from J, the junction kept 3 bases outside the gene matches. The CDR3 extends over 16 amino acids. CDR3 nucleotide sequence: TGTGCCAGCAGCCAAGAGACTAGCGGGGACGCCTACGAGCAGTACTTC. Residues: CASSQETSGDAYEQYF.

The chain uses TRBV2 and TRBJ1-5; unclear D gene. V lost 2 bases and J lost 0, with 8 bases in between. This CDR3 spans 15 amino acids. The germline gives CDR1 SNHLY, CDR2 FYNNEI. The CDR3 sequence is CASSETGYSNQPQHF. CDR3 sequence (DNA): TGTGCCAGCAGTGAAACGGGATATAGCAATCAGCCCCAGCATTTT.

J is TRBJ1-5 and V is TRBV3-1 (or the pseudogene TRBV3-2); possible D gene TRBD1, 5 bases. This CDR3 has 15 residues. The V end lost 4 bases, the J end lost 0 bases, and 10 bases lay between the germline ends. Germline V gene sequence: CDR1 LGHDT, CDR2 YNNKEL (reference sequence). CDR3: CASSLGGNSNQPQHF. The CDR3 bases are TGTGCCAGCAGCCTCGGGGGGAATAGCAATCAGCCCCAGCATTTT.

This clone was seen a few times. The V gene is TRBV3-1 (or the pseudogene TRBV3-2), the J gene TRBJ1-5, with TRBD1 matching over 8 bases. This CDR3 region has 15 residues. Trimming at V came to 1 base and at J to 6 bases, leaving 5 bases not matched to a gene. Looked up from germline, CDR1 is LGHDT and CDR2 is YNNKEL (reference sequence). CDR3 coding DNA: TGTGCCAGCAGCCAAGGGACAGGGATCGGTCAGCCCCAGCATTTT. Protein product: CASSQGTGIGQPQHF.

J is TRBJ1-1 and V is TRBV9, with D possibly matching TRBD1 (5 bases). Per germline, CDR1 SGDLS and CDR2 YYNGEE. The V end was cut by 1 base, the J end by 5 bases, with 9 bases between. There are 13 residues in the CDR3. The CDR3 loop is CASSVQGETEAFF. The CDR3 region has the DNA TGTGCCAGCAGCGTACAGGGTGAAACTGAAGCTTTCTTT.

V usage is TRBV5-5 and J usage is TRBJ2-7, with D possibly being TRBD2 (6 bases). Germline values: CDR1 SGHKS, CDR2 YYEKEE (reference sequence). Trimming removed 7 bases from V and 3 bases from J, with 17 bases in between. The CDR3 is 14 amino acids. CDR3: CASESGDSYYEQYF. The CDR3 nucleotides are TGTGCCAGCGAATCGGGGGACTCGTACTACGAGCAGTACTTC.

V is TRBV3-1 (or the pseudogene TRBV3-2) and J is TRBJ2-4; 8 bases agree with TRBD2. CDR3 length: 16 amino acids. V lost 3 bases, J lost 0 bases, and 4 bases stayed unmatched. Germline CDR1 is LGHDT and CDR2 is YNNKEL (reference sequence). In DNA, the CDR3 is TGTGCCAGCAGCCAGACTAGCGCTTTAGCCAAAAACATTCAGTACTTC. This encodes CASSQTSALAKNIQYF.

The CDR3 reads CASRLDYASEQYF. The CDR3 DNA follows: TGTGCCAGCAGACTCGACTATGCCTCCGAGCAGTACTTC. This sequence joins TRBV6-5 and TRBJ2-7; tentative D call: TRBD2 (5 bases). Trimming stripped 6 bases from V and 6 bases from J, with 15 bases between. CDR3 length: 13 residues. In germline, CDR1 is MNHEY, CDR2 SVGAGI.

This clone was counted between two and nine times. The chain is built from TRBV27 and TRBJ1-1; 8 bases align to TRBD1. Germline loops: CDR1 MNHEY, CDR2 SMNVEV (reference sequence). Unmatched junction bases numbered 6, after V lost 6 bases and J lost 0 bases. The CDR3 has 15 residues. The CDR3 protein is CASRPRDRMNTEAFF. CDR3 sequence (DNA): TGTGCCAGCAGGCCTAGGGACAGGATGAACACTGAAGCTTTCTTT.

This clone was counted between two and nine times. The chain uses TRBV11-2 and TRBJ2-1; possibly TRBD1 for D (5 bases). There are 16 residues in the CDR3. Germline CDR1 and CDR2: SGHAT and FQNNGV. Deletions cut 3 bases from V and 7 bases from J, with 19 bases between. Here the CDR3 reads CASSFPQGWGLNEQFF. CDR3 DNA sequence: TGTGCCAGCAGCTTCCCTCAGGGATGGGGCCTAAATGAGCAGTTCTTC.

This clone was recorded a few times. The chain uses TRBV15 and TRBJ2-7; 10 nucleotides line up with TRBD1. This CDR3 has 15 residues. The V and J ends lost 0 bases and 2 bases, in that order; junction bases with no gene match: 1. Germline loops: CDR1 LNHNV, CDR2 YYDKDF (reference sequence). The CDR3 nucleotides are TGTGCCACCAGCAGAGAGGGACAGGGGACCTACGAGCAGTACTTC. This gives the protein CATSREGQGTYEQYF.

This clone is judged large. J is TRBJ2-2 and V is TRBV28, with TRBD1 identical over 10 bases. J lost 3 bases, V lost 5 bases, and 3 bases had no gene match. Germline V gene lookup returns CDR1 MDHEN and CDR2 SYDVKM. This CDR3 spans 15 amino acids. The CDR3: CASSTGTGDTGELFF. The CDR3 nucleotides read TGTGCCAGCAGTACCGGGACAGGGGACACCGGGGAGCTGTTTTTT.

The V call is TRBV5-6, the J call TRBJ2-7; no clear D. The V end was cut by 2 bases, the J end by 6 bases, with 9 bases between. This CDR3 has 12 residues. Germline V lookup: CDR1 SGHDT, CDR2 YYEEEE. CDR3: CASSFPVGEQYF. CDR3 bases: TGTGCCAGCAGCTTTCCGGTCGGCGAGCAGTACTTC.

The gene calls are TRBV3-1 (or the pseudogene TRBV3-2) and TRBJ2-7; 7 nucleotides line up with TRBD1. CDR1 LGHDT and CDR2 YNNKEL come from the germline V gene (reference sequence). With 4 bases clipped from V and 5 bases from J, the junction kept 8 bases outside the gene matches. The CDR3 consists of 14 residues. CDR3 in amino acids: CASSLQGQMHEQYF. The CDR3 DNA reads TGTGCCAGCAGCCTACAGGGGCAGATGCACGAGCAGTACTTC.

The chain uses TRBV3-1 (or the pseudogene TRBV3-2) and TRBJ2-7; perhaps TRBD1 as D (6 bases). Trimming took off 4 bases at V and 3 bases at J, with 16 bases between the two ends. The germline gives CDR1 LGHDT, CDR2 YNNKEL (reference sequence). The CDR3 is 15 residues long. The CDR3 nucleotides read TGTGCCAGCAGCCCCCGAGCAGGGGTCCTCTACGAGCAGTACTTC. Protein product: CASSPRAGVLYEQYF.

The rearrangement uses TRBV4-1 and TRBJ1-1, with a possible D match to TRBD1 (6 bases). The CDR3 has 15 residues. Between the trimmed V and J ends, which lost 0 bases and 5 bases, there was a span of 13 bases. Looked up from germline, CDR1 is MGHRA and CDR2 is YSYEKL. For the CDR3, the DNA is TGCGCCAGCAGCCAAGATGAAAACAGGGTAACTGAAGCTTTCTTT. Amino acids: CASSQDENRVTEAFF.

This clone was recorded a few times. The chain is built from TRBV18 and TRBJ2-7; 8 bases line up with TRBD1. The CDR3 loop spans 14 amino acids. Germline V gene lookup returns CDR1 KGHSH and CDR2 LQKENI. V was pared by 2 bases and J by 3 bases, with 3 bases of the junction left unmatched. CDR3 loop: CASSPRTGSYEQYF. The CDR3 DNA reads as TGTGCCAGCTCACCAAGGACAGGGAGCTACGAGCAGTACTTC.

This clone appeared once. The V gene is TRBV7-6, the J gene TRBJ2-1; 10 positions match TRBD2. The J segment lost 7 bases and the V segment lost 1 base, leaving 4 bases of the junction unmatched. The CDR3 is 15 amino acids. Germline loops: CDR1 SGHVS, CDR2 FNYEAQ. As DNA, the CDR3 is TGTGCCAGCAGCTTAGGTCTAGCGGGAGTGAATGAGCAGTTCTTC. Translated, it gives CASSLGLAGVNEQFF.